This is a list of T cell receptor beta chains from one sample in a study of blood T cell repertoires in COVID-19. Sequenced by immunoSEQ multiplex PCR; TCRdb stores in-frame clones only, minus some. The table has about 200,000 clones, around 90% seen once; the top ten hold more than 0.7%. The sequenced sample was peripheral blood. The receptor set was obtained from a man in his sixties with COVID-19, enrolled during active disease. Both conserved end residues are part of each CDR3. The D gene is left open where the match is weak. The size entry is marked missing in some rows and otherwise reads once, few, many or a size class.

j_call d_call clone_size v_call cdr3_nt cdr3_aa
TRBJ2-7 . . TRBV18 TGTGCCAGCTCCTCACAGGGAGCCTACGAGCAGTACTTC CASSSQGAYEQYF
TRBJ2-5 TRBD1 . TRBV2 TGTGCCAGCGGGCCCCGGGACAGGGGAGGGGAGACCCAGTACTTC CASGPRDRGGETQYF
TRBJ2-1 TRBD2 . TRBV2 TGTGCCAGCAGTGAAGCTAGCGGGACGGTATACAATGAGCAGTTCTTC CASSEASGTVYNEQFF
TRBJ1-2 . . TRBV12-3/TRBV12-4 TGTGCCAGCAGCCCCGGGAGGGAGTATGGCTACACCTTC CASSPGREYGYTF
TRBJ2-1 . . TRBV6-5 TGTGCCAGCACCAACGACAGAGGGGGTTACAATGAGCAGTTCTTC CASTNDRGGYNEQFF
TRBJ1-5 . . TRBV6-2/TRBV6-3 TGTGCCAGCAGTTATCCCCGCCGAGGGGGGGACATCGATCAGCCCCAGCATTTT CASSYPRRGGDIDQPQHF
TRBJ2-1 TRBD2 . TRBV15 TGTGCCACCAGCCAACAGGCGGGGATTGGCGGGAGGTTCGGTGAGCAGTTCTTC CATSQQAGIGGRFGEQFF
TRBJ1-1 . . TRBV3-1/TRBV3-2 TGTGCCAGCAGCCAAGGCCACCCGGGGAACACTGAAGCTTTCTTT CASSQGHPGNTEAFF
TRBJ2-2 TRBD2 . TRBV18 TGTGCCAGCTCACTAACAACTAGCGGGAGAACCGAAGTCATTGGGGAGCTGTTTTTT CASSLTTSGRTEVIGELFF
TRBJ2-1 . . TRBV29-1 TGCAGCGTTGACAGGGCGTACAATGAGCAGTTCTTC CSVDRAYNEQFF
TRBJ2-1 . . TRBV5-4 TGTGCCAGCAGCGGAAACCCCACTAGAAACAATGAGCAGTTCTTC CASSGNPTRNNEQFF
TRBJ1-1 TRBD1 . TRBV29-1 TGCAGCGCCGTGACAGGGGAGGGTGCTGAAGCTTTCTTT CSAVTGEGAEAFF
TRBJ2-7 TRBD1 . TRBV12-3/TRBV12-4 TGTGCCAGCAGGGGGACAGGGGCCTACGAGCAGTACTTC CASRGTGAYEQYF
TRBJ2-3 TRBD2 once TRBV9 TGTGCCAGCAGCGTATCAACCACCCGGGGACTAGCGGGAGATCGAACAGATACGCAGTATTTT CASSVSTTRGLAGDRTDTQYF
TRBJ2-1 . . TRBV7-9 TGTGCCAGCAGCCGAGGTAGGGAGCAGTTCTTC CASSRGREQFF
TRBJ1-2 . . TRBV5-1 TGCGCCAGCAGCCCAGACGGGGTCTATGGCTACACCTTC CASSPDGVYGYTF
TRBJ1-5 . . TRBV3-1/TRBV3-2 TGTGCCAGCAGCCAAGGGGGACTTAGCAATCAGCCCCAGCATTTT CASSQGGLSNQPQHF
TRBJ2-3 TRBD2 . TRBV15 TGTGCCACCAGCAGAGGTGGACTAGCGGGAGGGAGTGGCCCAGATACGCAGTATTTT CATSRGGLAGGSGPDTQYF
TRBJ2-2 TRBD1 . TRBV28 TGTGCCAGCAGTCCCATGACAGGGGCCACCGGGGAGCTGTTTTTT CASSPMTGATGELFF
TRBJ2-2 TRBD2 . TRBV3-1/TRBV3-2 TGTGCCAGCAGCCTAAGAGCGGGAGGCACCGGGGAGCTGTTTTTT CASSLRAGGTGELFF
TRBJ2-2 TRBD2 . TRBV3-1/TRBV3-2 TGTGCCAGCAGCCAACCGGGACGGGAGGGGAACACCGGGGAGCTGTTTTTT CASSQPGREGNTGELFF
TRBJ1-6 TRBD1 . TRBV7-9 TGTGCCAGCAGCGCCAACAGGGGTATCAATAATTCACCCCTCCACTTT CASSANRGINNSPLHF
TRBJ1-2 TRBD1 . TRBV19 TGTGCCAGTACCCCAACAGGGGTCTATGGCTACACCTTC CASTPTGVYGYTF
TRBJ1-2 TRBD1 . TRBV28 TGTGCCAGCAGTTTACCCTACAGGGGTGGCGACGGCTACACCTTC CASSLPYRGGDGYTF
TRBJ1-2 TRBD1 . TRBV30 TGTGCCCGAAGTAAGGCGGACAGGGGGCGTTCGGGTGGCTACACCTTC CARSKADRGRSGGYTF
TRBJ2-7 TRBD2 . TRBV11-2 TGTGCCAGCAGCTTAGTTGGGGGGGGCGAGCAGTACTTC CASSLVGGGEQYF
TRBJ1-1 TRBD1 . TRBV6-6 TGTGCCAGCAGTCCCTTCAGCGGGACAGGGCTAAACACTGAAGCTTTCTTT CASSPFSGTGLNTEAFF
TRBJ1-5 . . TRBV5-4 TGTGCCAGCAGCCCTGGCGGGGGCAATCAGCCCCAGCATTTT CASSPGGGNQPQHF
TRBJ1-2 . . TRBV6-5 TGTGCCAGCAGCTTTAGTAGGGGTGAGGGCTACACCTTC CASSFSRGEGYTF
TRBJ2-7 . few TRBV2 TGTGCCAGCAGTGAAGCGCAGGGGATTTATCTCGGCGAGCAGTACTTC CASSEAQGIYLGEQYF
TRBJ2-2 . . TRBV28 TGTGCCAGCAGTTTAAAAAGCCCCCCCGGGGAGCTGTTTTTT CASSLKSPPGELFF
TRBJ2-5 TRBD2 . TRBV12-5 TGTGCTAGTGGTTTATCACAACTAGCGTACCAAGAGACCCAGTACTTC CASGLSQLAYQETQYF
TRBJ1-4 TRBD1 . TRBV10-2 TGCGCCAGCAGTGCTACAGGGACAGAGAACGAAAAACTGTTTTTT CASSATGTENEKLFF
TRBJ2-3 . . TRBV6-5 TGTGCCAGCAGTTACTCGACACAGGGCACAGATACGCAGTATTTT CASSYSTQGTDTQYF
TRBJ1-2 . . TRBV9 TGTGCCAGCAGCGTAGCTGTCCAGGGGCACTATGGCTACACCTTC CASSVAVQGHYGYTF
TRBJ1-6 . . TRBV11-2 TGTGCCAGCAGCTTAGTTGGGGGCGCGAATAATTCACCCCTCCACTTT CASSLVGGANNSPLHF
TRBJ2-7 . . TRBV15 TGTGCCACCAGCAGACCTTCGAGCCAAACGGGGGAGCAGTACTTC CATSRPSSQTGEQYF
TRBJ2-3 . . TRBV7-9 TGTGCCAGCAGCTTGTATAAGGGGCCTAACACAGATACGCAGTATTTT CASSLYKGPNTDTQYF
TRBJ1-5 . . TRBV12-3/TRBV12-4 TGTGCCAGCAGACAGGGTTTTGAGCCCCAGCATTTT CASRQGFEPQHF
TRBJ2-7 . . TRBV7-9 TGTGCCAGCAGCTTACTGGGAGAACCCCACGAGCAGTACTTC CASSLLGEPHEQYF
TRBJ1-5 TRBD1 . TRBV24-1 TGTGCCACCAGTGATCGAGGACAGGGGGGCAGCAATCAGCCCCAGCATTTT CATSDRGQGGSNQPQHF
TRBJ2-2 . . TRBV5-1 TGCGCCAGCAGCTTGGGGCGGGGGAACACCGGGGAGCTGTTTTTT CASSLGRGNTGELFF
TRBJ2-6 . . TRBV3-1/TRBV3-2 TGTGCCAGCAGCCGAGTGCGGGGAACCAAAGGGGCCAACGTCCTGACTTTC CASSRVRGTKGANVLTF
TRBJ1-1 . . TRBV18 TGTGCCAGCTCACCAGGGGGGTATAACACTGAAGCTTTCTTT CASSPGGYNTEAFF